This T cell receptor beta chain was observed in a study of CD8+CD57+ T cells in acquired aplastic anemia. Turning to the study itself: The DNA of sorted CD4+ and CD8+ cells averaged roughly 3.2 ug.

Genomic DNA served as template for TCR beta VDJ and CDR3 profiling. TCRdb redid the calling of the reads with MiXCR, one entry per CDR3 protein. The sample comprises roughly 420,000 distinct CDR3 sequences, just under 70% of which are singletons, and 4% rests with the top ten. Whole-study findings and limits: Patients and controls had in common some 30 CD8+ CDR3 sequences. Patients showed no significant difference from controls in CD8+ Simpson's diversity.

The CDR3 covers 14 residues. About this clonotype itself: What it binds is not known. At one of its ends the junction is not consistent with the germline gene, which may arise from a read error.

The clonotype originates from a human donor in good health, serving as a control. The source material was sorted CD4+, CD8+, or CD8+CD57+ T cells (not recorded which) from PBMCs. The chain has TRBV12-3 or TRBV12-4 and TRBJ1-2; possible D gene TRBD1, 6 bases. The CDR3 DNA follows: TGTGCTAGCAGTTTACGGGGGGCGGACTATGGCTACACCTTC. Protein sequence: CASSLRGADYGYTF.